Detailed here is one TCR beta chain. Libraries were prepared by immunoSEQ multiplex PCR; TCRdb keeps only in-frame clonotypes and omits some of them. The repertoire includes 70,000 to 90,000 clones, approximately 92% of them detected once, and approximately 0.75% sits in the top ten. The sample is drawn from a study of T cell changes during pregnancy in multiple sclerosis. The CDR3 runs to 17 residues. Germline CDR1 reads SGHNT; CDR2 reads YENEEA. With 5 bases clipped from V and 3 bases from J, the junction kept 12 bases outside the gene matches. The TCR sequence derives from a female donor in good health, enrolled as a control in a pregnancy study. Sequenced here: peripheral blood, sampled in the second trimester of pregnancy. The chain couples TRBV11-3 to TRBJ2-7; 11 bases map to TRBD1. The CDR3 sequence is CASSPHGPGTGGYEQYF. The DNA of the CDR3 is TGTGCCAGCAGCCCTCATGGACCCGGGACAGGGGGCTACGAGCAGTACTTC.